Listed below are T cell receptor beta chains from one sample, sequenced in a study of shared clonotypes between healthy human individuals. Libraries were prepared by immunoSEQ multiplex PCR; TCRdb keeps only in-frame clonotypes and omits some of them. The data hold about 500,000 clones, with approximately 71% observed a single time. The sequenced sample was PBMCs. These receptor sequences come from a middle-aged woman in good health. Some clones in this sample may be carry-over from other donors' samples. The CDR3 runs from the conserved cysteine through the conserved F or W.

v_gene: TRBV5-4
CDR3aa: CASSRGQDTDTQYF

v_gene: TRBV7-2
CDR3aa: CASSLSHIATDTQYF

v_gene: TRBV6-5
CDR3aa: CASSYLGGRKDEQYF

v_gene: TRBV7-8
CDR3aa: CASSAQGASTGELFF

v_gene: TRBV20-1
CDR3aa: CSAGRSYEQYF

v_gene: TRBV20-1
CDR3aa: CRPHGNNEQFF

v_gene: TRBV19
CDR3aa: CASSIGSRGYEQFF

v_gene: TRBV7-2
CDR3aa: CASSLGGGQGNEQFF

v_gene: TRBV21-1
CDR3aa: CASSKGRDRGLGNTIYF

v_gene: TRBV30
CDR3aa: CAWSAPAAYPPNEQFF

v_gene: TRBV18
CDR3aa: CASSPNADTEAFF

v_gene: TRBV5-4
CDR3aa: CASSLARQGNTIYF

v_gene: TRBV11-2
CDR3aa: CASSALGGAGTEAFF

v_gene: TRBV18
CDR3aa: CASSEVETQYF

v_gene: TRBV18
CDR3aa: CASSPTGGDYGYTF

v_gene: TRBV9
CDR3aa: CASSHRDRVYGYTF

v_gene: TRBV11-1
CDR3aa: CASSPRLFGEQYF

v_gene: TRBV19
CDR3aa: CASRTGQDDTGELFF

v_gene: TRBV15
CDR3aa: CATSRPTKRDKLFF

v_gene: TRBV5-5
CDR3aa: CASSLPFDNTEAFF

v_gene: TRBV6-5
CDR3aa: CASSPPAGTGGYTF

v_gene: TRBV11-2
CDR3aa: CASGASGTDTQYF

v_gene: TRBV9
CDR3aa: CASSVAGNQPQHF

v_gene: TRBV5-1
CDR3aa: CASSQNVGSQETQYF

v_gene: TRBV19
CDR3aa: CASSIWDSNQPQHF

v_gene: TRBV6-1
CDR3aa: CASSETGPGNTIYF

v_gene: TRBV6-4
CDR3aa: CASSDSASGGYNEQFF

v_gene: TRBV30
CDR3aa: CAWTPVGYEQFF

v_gene: TRBV7-9
CDR3aa: CASSLQGSNQPQHF

v_gene: TRBV27
CDR3aa: CASSLRWDRVYNEQFF

v_gene: TRBV2
CDR3aa: CASSLGLAGVNEQFF

v_gene: TRBV27
CDR3aa: CASSLDDSGGNEQFF

v_gene: TRBV6-4
CDR3aa: CASRALEGAKQFF

v_gene: TRBV4-3
CDR3aa: CASSQGQGGAPIF

v_gene: TRBV27
CDR3aa: CASSAGDRGSYGEQYF

v_gene: TRBV2
CDR3aa: CASSELGLREAFF

v_gene: TRBV2
CDR3aa: CASSERVWLAGVEEQYF

v_gene: TRBV19
CDR3aa: CASSIVTSGWGDTQYF

v_gene: TRBV28
CDR3aa: CASSFNRGRGYQPQHF

v_gene: TRBV2
CDR3aa: CASKDWSSGNTIYF

v_gene: TRBV5-4
CDR3aa: CASSARATVETQYF

v_gene: TRBV5-4
CDR3aa: CASSSSGGGEAGNTIYF

v_gene: TRBV5-4
CDR3aa: CASSLGSGQETQYF

v_gene: TRBV7-6
CDR3aa: CASSFLTSGTYNEQFF

v_gene: TRBV7-9
CDR3aa: CASSFLRDRGQFF

v_gene: TRBV7-2
CDR3aa: CASSLGLGYVYGYTF